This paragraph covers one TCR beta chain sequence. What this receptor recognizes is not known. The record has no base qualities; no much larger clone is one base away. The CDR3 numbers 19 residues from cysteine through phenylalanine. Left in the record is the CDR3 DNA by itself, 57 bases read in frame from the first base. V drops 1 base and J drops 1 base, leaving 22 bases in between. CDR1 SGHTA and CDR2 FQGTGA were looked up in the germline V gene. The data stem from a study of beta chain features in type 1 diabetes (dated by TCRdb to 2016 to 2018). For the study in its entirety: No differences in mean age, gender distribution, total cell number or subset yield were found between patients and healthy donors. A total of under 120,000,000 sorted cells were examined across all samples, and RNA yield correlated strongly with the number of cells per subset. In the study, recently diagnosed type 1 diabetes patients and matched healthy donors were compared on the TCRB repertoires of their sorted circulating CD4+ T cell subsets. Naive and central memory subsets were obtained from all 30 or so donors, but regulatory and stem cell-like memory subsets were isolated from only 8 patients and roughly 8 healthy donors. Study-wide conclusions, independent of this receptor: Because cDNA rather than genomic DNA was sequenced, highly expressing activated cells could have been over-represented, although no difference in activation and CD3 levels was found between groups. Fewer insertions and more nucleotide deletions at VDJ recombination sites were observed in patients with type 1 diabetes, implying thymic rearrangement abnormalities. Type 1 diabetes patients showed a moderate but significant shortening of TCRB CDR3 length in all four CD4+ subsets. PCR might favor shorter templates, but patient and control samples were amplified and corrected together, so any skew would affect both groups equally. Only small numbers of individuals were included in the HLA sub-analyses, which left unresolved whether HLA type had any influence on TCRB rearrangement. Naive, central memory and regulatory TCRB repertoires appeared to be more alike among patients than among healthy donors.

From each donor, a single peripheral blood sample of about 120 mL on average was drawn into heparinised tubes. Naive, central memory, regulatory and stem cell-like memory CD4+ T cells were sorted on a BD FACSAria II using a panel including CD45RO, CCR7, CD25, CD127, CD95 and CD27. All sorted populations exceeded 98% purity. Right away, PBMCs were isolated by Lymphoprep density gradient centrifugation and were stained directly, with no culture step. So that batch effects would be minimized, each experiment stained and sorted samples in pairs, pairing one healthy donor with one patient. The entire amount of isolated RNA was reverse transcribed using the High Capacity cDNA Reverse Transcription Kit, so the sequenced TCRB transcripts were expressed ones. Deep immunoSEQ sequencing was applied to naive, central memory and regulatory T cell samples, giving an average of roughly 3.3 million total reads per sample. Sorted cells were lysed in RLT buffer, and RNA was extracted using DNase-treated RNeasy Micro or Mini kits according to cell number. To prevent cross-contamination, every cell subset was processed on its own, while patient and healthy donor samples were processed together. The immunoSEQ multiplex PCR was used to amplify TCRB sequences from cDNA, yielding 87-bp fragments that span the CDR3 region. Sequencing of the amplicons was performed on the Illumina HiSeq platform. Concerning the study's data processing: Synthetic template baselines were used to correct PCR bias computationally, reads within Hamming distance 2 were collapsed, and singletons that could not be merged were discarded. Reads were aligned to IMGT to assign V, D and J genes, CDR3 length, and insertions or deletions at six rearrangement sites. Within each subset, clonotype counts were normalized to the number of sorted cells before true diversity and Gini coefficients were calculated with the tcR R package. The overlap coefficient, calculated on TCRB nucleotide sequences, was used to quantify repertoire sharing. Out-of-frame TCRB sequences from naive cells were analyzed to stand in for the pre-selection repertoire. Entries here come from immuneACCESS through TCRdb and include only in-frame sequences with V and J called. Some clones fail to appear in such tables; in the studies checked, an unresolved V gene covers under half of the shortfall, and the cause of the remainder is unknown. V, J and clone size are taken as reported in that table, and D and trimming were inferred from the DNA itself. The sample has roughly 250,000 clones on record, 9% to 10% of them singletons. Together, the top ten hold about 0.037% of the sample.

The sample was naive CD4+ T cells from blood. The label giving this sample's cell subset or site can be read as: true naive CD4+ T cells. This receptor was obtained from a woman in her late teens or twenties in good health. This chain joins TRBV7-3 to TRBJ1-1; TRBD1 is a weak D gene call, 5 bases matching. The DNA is TGTGCCAGCAGCTTAAGGGCCCCGGGCCGGGGGATAAGGAACACTGAAGCTTTCTTT. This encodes CASSLRAPGRGIRNTEAFF.